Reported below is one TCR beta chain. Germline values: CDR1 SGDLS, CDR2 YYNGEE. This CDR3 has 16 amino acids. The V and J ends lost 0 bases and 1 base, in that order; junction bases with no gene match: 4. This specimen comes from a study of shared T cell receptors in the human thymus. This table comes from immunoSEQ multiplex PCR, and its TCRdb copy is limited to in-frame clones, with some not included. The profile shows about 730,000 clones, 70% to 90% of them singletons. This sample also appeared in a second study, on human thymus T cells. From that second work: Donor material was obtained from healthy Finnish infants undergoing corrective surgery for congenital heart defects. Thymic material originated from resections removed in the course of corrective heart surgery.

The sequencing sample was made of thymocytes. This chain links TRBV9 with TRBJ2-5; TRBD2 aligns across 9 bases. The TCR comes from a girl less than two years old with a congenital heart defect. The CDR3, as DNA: TGTGCCAGCAGCGTAGGGGTAGCGGGGGCCCAAGAGACCCAGTACTTC. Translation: CASSVGVAGAQETQYF.